This T cell receptor (beta chain) was sequenced in a study of blood T cell repertoires in COVID-19. Study-level information: Material from acute and convalescent COVID-19 was sourced from the United States, Italy and Spain. T cells, B-cell-depleted T cells, or PBMCs provided the cDNA or gDNA that served as material.

As processed by the authors: From reference gene primer amplification, estimates of nucleated cell counts were derived. Sequencing was performed with immunoSEQ multiplex PCR; in TCRdb, only in-frame clones are kept and a portion is missing. D and trimming come from the DNA, and the V and J calls and clone size come from that table. The sample has under 250,000 clones; 82% are singletons. Germline CDR1 reads SGHNT; CDR2 reads YENEEA. Trimming shortened V by 3 bases and J by 0 bases, and 6 bases separated the two germline ends. The CDR3 sequence is 15 residues long. The sample consisted of peripheral blood. The receptor was isolated from a woman between 65 and 79 years old with acute or convalescent COVID-19. The chain employs TRBV11-3 and TRBJ2-6; D perhaps matches TRBD2 (5 bases). CDR3 bases: TGTGCCAGCAGCTTGGGAGCCTCTGGGGCCAACGTCCTGACTTTC. Translating gives CASSLGASGANVLTF.